Shown below are 15 T cell receptor beta chains from a single sample sequenced in a study of CD8 T cells in ankylosing spondylitis (dated by TCRdb to the late 2010s). Receptor libraries were prepared by 5' RACE. Sequencer: Illumina HiSeq 2500. The public reads were quality trimmed at Q25 with fastp and then assembled into clones with MiXCR by TCRdb, keeping productive beta chains. Every entry covers one CDR3 protein and lists the most common genes and DNA from its rows. In this sample the table shows some 70,000 distinct CDR3 sequences, approximately 5.3% of which occur a single time. The ten largest make up 2.2% of the sample. Sequences were obtained from blood, either unsorted or a sorted T cell fraction (not recorded which). All receptors derive from a male donor with ankylosing spondylitis or in good health (not recorded which).

This clonotype occurred many times. The chain joins TRBV20-1 to TRBJ2-5, with 7 positions matching TRBD1. The CDR3 runs to 13 residues. CDR1 is DFQATT and CDR2 is SNEGSKA in the germline V gene (reference sequence). After removal of 6 bases from V and 3 bases from J, the junction contained 7 bases not matched to a gene. The CDR3 spells CSAADRSEETQYF. CDR3 bases: TGCAGTGCCGCGGACAGGTCCGAAGAGACCCAGTACTTC.

In this sample, this clonotype turned up many times. The gene calls are TRBV3-1 and TRBJ1-2; D remains ambiguous. CDR3 length equals 15 residues. Trimming removed 0 bases from V and 5 bases from J, with 13 bases in between. The germline CDR1 and CDR2 sequences are LGHDT and YNNKEL (reference sequence). CDR3 protein: CASSQEDASEYGYTF. CDR3 sequence (DNA): TGTGCCAGCAGCCAAGAGGATGCGTCGGAATATGGCTACACCTTC.

This clonotype showed up many times. The CDR3 sequence: CSASASGTGVADTQYF. DNA for the CDR3: TGCAGTGCTAGTGCTTCCGGGACAGGGGTTGCAGATACGCAGTATTTT. This chain connects TRBV20-1 to TRBJ2-3; 10 bases match TRBD1. The CDR3 covers 16 residues. Trimming cost V 3 bases and J 4 bases; bases outside gene matches: 10. CDR1 is DFQATT, CDR2 SNEGSKA, per germline (reference sequence).

This clonotype was seen at least ten times. The rearrangement links TRBV29-1 to TRBJ2-5; D may be TRBD1 (5 bases). The CDR3 covers 12 residues. V was cut by 6 bases and J by 5 bases, with 13 bases left in between. Germline CDR1 reads SQVTM; CDR2 reads ANQGSEA. The CDR3 DNA is TGCAGCGTGAACAGGTTATTCGAGACCCAGTACTTC. The encoded protein is CSVNRLFETQYF.

At least ten counts were recorded for this clonotype. The rearrangement joins TRBV5-1 to TRBJ2-3; D perhaps matches TRBD2 (6 bases). The CDR3 runs 15 residues. CDR1 is SGHRS and CDR2 is YFSETQ in the germline V gene. The V and J ends lost 0 bases and 1 base respectively, with 9 bases between them. The CDR3 spells CASSLESSGTDTQYF. The DNA of the CDR3 is TGCGCCAGCAGCTTGGAGTCTAGCGGCACAGATACGCAGTATTTT. Full variable domain (remainder filled in from reference TRBV5-1 and TRBJ2-3): KAGVTQTPRYLIKTRGQQVTLSCSPISGHRSVSWYQQTPGQGLQFLFEYFSETQRNKGNFPGRFSGRQFSNSRSEMNVSTLELGDSALYLCASSLESSGTDTQYFGPGTRLTVL.

This clonotype has ten or more counts. This rearrangement joins TRBV2 to TRBJ2-3; 8 positions match TRBD2. V shed 7 bases and J 6 bases; nucleotides not matched to a gene: 12. The CDR3 loop spans 15 amino acids. Germline CDR1 SNHLY, CDR2 FYNNEI. For the CDR3, the DNA is TGTGCCAGCACTCCCCTCGGGACTAGGAGCGATACGCAGTATTTT. This codes for CASTPLGTRSDTQYF.

This clonotype was counted at least ten times. The chain carries TRBV19 and TRBJ2-3; 7 bases match TRBD2. The germline V gene has CDR1 LNHDA and CDR2 SQIVND (reference sequence). V shed 4 bases, J shed 3 bases, and the junction held 10 bases outside the gene matches. This CDR3 has 16 amino acids. The CDR3 spells CASSTSAGYVTDTQYF. CDR3 DNA: TGTGCCAGTAGTACCTCAGCGGGGTACGTAACAGATACGCAGTATTTT. Together with reference TRBV19 and TRBJ2-3, the CDR3 gives the full variable domain: DGGITQSPKYLFRKEGQNVTLSCEQNLNHDAMYWYRQDPGQGLRLIYYSQIVNDFQKGDIAEGYSVSREKKESFPLTVTSAQKNPTAFYLCASSTSAGYVTDTQYFGPGTRLTVL.

This clonotype was recorded many times. The chain couples TRBV10-3 to TRBJ2-7; TRBD1 matches 10 bases. V was clipped by 5 bases and J by 6 bases; unmatched bases: 10. This CDR3 is 15 amino acids long. Germline V gene lookup returns CDR1 ENHRY and CDR2 SYGVKD. The CDR3 DNA reads as TGTGCCATCAGTATTGGACAGGGGGTAGAATCCGAGCAGTACTTC. Translating it yields CAISIGQGVESEQYF.

This clonotype came up many times. V gene TRBV29-1 combines with J gene TRBJ2-3; 9 bases align to TRBD2. The germline V gene has CDR1 SQVTM and CDR2 ANQGSEA. The CDR3 loop spans 14 amino acids. J gave up 4 bases and V 6 bases, and 8 bases lay outside the gene matches. Written as DNA, the CDR3 is TGCAGCGTCGAGGGACTAGCAAGGGCAGATACGCAGTATTTT. Translation: CSVEGLARADTQYF.

This clonotype was seen repeatedly, ten times or more. The chain recombines TRBV29-1 with TRBJ2-3; D may match TRBD1 or TRBD2 (5 bases each). The CDR3 is 14 residues long. Trimming cost V 0 bases and J 0 bases, with 7 bases left between them. The germline V gene encodes CDR1 SQVTM and CDR2 ANQGSEA. The CDR3 DNA sequence: TGCAGCGTTGAAGATCGGGACAGCACAGATACGCAGTATTTT. Translated: CSVEDRDSTDTQYF.

This clonotype occurred a few times. This chain links TRBV28 with TRBJ2-1, with D hard to call. V lost 3 bases and J lost 6, with 6 bases in between. Per germline, CDR1 MDHEN and CDR2 SYDVKM. The CDR3 is 12 residues long. The CDR3 region has the DNA TGTGCCAGCAGTTTGAATGCCAATGAGCAGTTCTTC. The encoded protein is CASSLNANEQFF.

This clonotype has a count of ten or more. CDR3 loop: CASSLVVSSMNTEAFF. The CDR3, as DNA: TGTGCCAGCAGCTTGGTCGTCAGTAGCATGAACACTGAAGCTTTCTTT. The V gene is TRBV5-4, the J gene TRBJ1-1; D gene ambiguous. Trimming removed 0 bases from V and 0 bases from J, with 12 bases in between. Per the germline V gene, CDR1 is SGHNT and CDR2 is YYREEE (reference sequence). There are 16 residues in the CDR3. The full variable domain, completed using reference TRBV5-4 and TRBJ1-1, is ETGVTQSPTHLIKTRGQQVTLRCSSQSGHNTVSWYQQALGQGPQFIFQYYREEENGRGNFPPRFSGLQFPNYSSELNVNALELDDSALYLCASSLVVSSMNTEAFFGQGTRLTVV.

Concerning this clonotype: A single base separates this from a much larger clone, so it may be a read error. The chain uses TRBV20-1 and TRBJ2-3; 10 nucleotides align to TRBD2. Germline V gene data show CDR1 as DFQATT and CDR2 as SNEGSKA (reference sequence). This CDR3 contains 18 residues. CDR3 amino acids: CCARLTSGASWGTDTQYF. CDR3 bases: TGCTGTGCTAGACTAACTAGCGGGGCATCCTGGGGCACAGATACGCAGTATTTT.

This clonotype was recorded many times. This chain uses TRBV7-2 with TRBJ2-5, with 10 bases that match TRBD1. With 5 bases clipped from V and 4 bases from J, the junction kept 10 bases outside the gene matches. The CDR3 is 16 amino acids. Germline V gene sequence: CDR1 SGHTA, CDR2 FQGNSA. CDR3 region: CASSPEGQGMGETQYF. DNA of the CDR3: TGTGCCAGCAGCCCAGAGGGACAGGGGATGGGAGAGACCCAGTACTTC.

This clonotype showed up many times. The chain couples TRBV20-1 to TRBJ2-2; D may be TRBD2 (6 bases). Germline V gives CDR1 DFQATT, CDR2 SNEGSKA (reference sequence). Trimming took off 5 bases at V and 0 bases at J, with 10 bases between the two ends. The CDR3 spans 14 residues. The CDR3 here is CSARGGANTGELFF. DNA of the CDR3: TGCAGTGCTCGCGGCGGGGCGAACACCGGGGAGCTGTTTTTT.